This T cell receptor beta chain was recorded in a study of T-cell reconstitution after alpha-beta-depleted transplantation in children. Whole-study findings and limits: T-cell counts and diversity at one year post-transplant came mainly from newly produced T cells. Expanded clones from the graft, numbering several hundred, reportedly supplied alpha-beta T cells about two months after transplant.

With respect to this clonotype: Antigen: not known.

This CDR3 has 15 residues. V shed 2 bases, J shed 5 bases, and the junction held 7 bases outside the gene matches. Germline values: CDR1 SGHRS, CDR2 YFSETQ. Unique molecular identifiers tagged the TCRbeta library. MiXCR, applied by TCRdb to the PCR reads, yields one record per CDR3 protein. Counted here are fewer than 550,000 distinct CDR3 sequences, roughly 11% occurring once; the ten biggest clones make up 12% to 15%. The TCR was taken from a female patient between 2 and 15 years old who had a stem cell transplant for aplastic anemia, so the T cells may come from the graft donor. V usage is TRBV5-1 and J usage is TRBJ1-2; 9 positions match TRBD1. Specimen: PBMCs, mostly from graft donor cells, collected 180 days after TCRalphabeta/CD19-depleted stem cell transplant. CDR3 loop: CASSFRGQGEYGYTF. As DNA, the CDR3 is TGCGCCAGCAGCTTTCGGGGACAGGGCGAGTATGGCTACACCTTC.